Each of the 25 T cell receptor beta chains below was sequenced from the same sample in a study of CD8 T cells in ankylosing spondylitis. These receptors' targets are unknown. TCRdb re-called the 5' RACE reads with MiXCR, one entry per CDR3 protein. Among roughly 700,000 distinct CDR3 sequences listed, under 20% were seen once. Study observations and caveats: Apparently characteristic of ankylosing spondylitis blood was a TCR beta motif (fewer than ten highly homologous variants).

Sequencing was performed on blood, either unsorted or a sorted T cell fraction (not recorded which). The receptors originated from a male donor with ankylosing spondylitis.

The genes are TRBV10-3 and TRBJ2-7; D remains unclear. Germline CDR1 reads ENHRY; CDR2 reads SYGVKD. V lost 2 bases, J lost 5 bases, and 4 bases lay in between. This CDR3 region has 11 residues. This CDR3 is CAISEDDEQYF. The CDR3 DNA is TGTGCCATCAGTGAGGACGACGAGCAGTACTTC.

This clonotype showed up just a few times. This chain links TRBV7-9 with TRBJ2-1; D is ambiguous. Trimming pared 6 bases from V and 9 bases from J, leaving 12 bases between. This CDR3 is 12 amino acids long. CDR1 is SEHNR and CDR2 is FQNEAQ in the germline V gene (reference sequence). This chain's CDR3 is CASSHELGEQFF. DNA for the CDR3: TGTGCCAGCAGTCACGAATTGGGTGAGCAGTTCTTC.

The chain combines TRBV2 with TRBJ2-2, with D unresolved. Trimming stripped 11 bases from V and 3 bases from J, with 10 bases between. Germline CDR1 reads SNHLY; CDR2 reads FYNNEI. The CDR3 is 12 amino acids. The CDR3 sequence is CALRWYTGELFF. The CDR3 DNA follows: TGTGCCCTCCGATGGTACACCGGGGAGCTGTTTTTT.

In this sample, this clonotype turned up a few times. A read error may produce the germline difference seen at one junction end. The CDR3 region is CASSIGRGAGNEKLFF. In DNA, the CDR3 is TGTGCCAGCAGCATAGGACGAGGGGCCGGTAATGAAAAACTGTTTTTT. V and J are TRBV13 and TRBJ1-4; possibly TRBD1 for D (5 bases). The CDR3 spans 16 residues. The germline CDR1 and CDR2 sequences are PRHDT and FYEKMQ (reference sequence).

The table lists this clonotype with a few counts. The CDR3 reads CSASGSYNEQFF. The CDR3 bases are TGCAGCGCCTCAGGGTCCTACAATGAGCAGTTCTTC. This chain links TRBV29-1 with TRBJ2-1; D is possibly TRBD1 (5 bases). V was shortened by 7 bases and J by 1 base, with 8 bases between the two germline ends. Germline CDR1 reads SQVTM; CDR2 reads ANQGSEA. The CDR3 contains 12 residues.

The chain links TRBV24-1 to TRBJ1-1, with D tentatively TRBD1 (5 bases). Trimming removed 9 bases from V and 2 bases from J, with 21 bases in between. The CDR3 has 16 residues. From germline, CDR1 is KGHDR and CDR2 SFDVKD. CDR3 bases: TGTGCCACCCCATCCGGGGGGTTGGACTATAACACTGAAGCTTTCTTT. Residues: CATPSGGLDYNTEAFF.

The rearrangement links TRBV7-3 to TRBJ2-7; the D gene is possibly TRBD2 (5 bases). V dropped 8 bases and J dropped 3 bases, with 17 bases sitting between them. The CDR3 has 14 amino acids. Germline CDR1 SGHTA, CDR2 FQGTGA. CDR3 region: CASALGRTNYEQYF. CDR3 nucleotide sequence: TGTGCCAGCGCCTTGGGGAGAACTAACTACGAGCAGTACTTC.

This clonotype has ten or more counts. The gene calls are TRBV20-1 and TRBJ1-1; D remains ambiguous. V was pared by 7 bases and J by 0 bases, with 6 bases between. This CDR3 has 11 amino acids. From germline, CDR1 is DFQATT and CDR2 SNEGSKA (reference sequence). CDR3 nucleotides: TGCAGTGTGGACCTGAACACTGAAGCTTTCTTT. Its translation: CSVDLNTEAFF.

This clonotype has a handful of counts. The V gene is TRBV25-1, the J gene TRBJ2-7, with 7 positions matching TRBD1. Germline CDR1 and CDR2: MGHDK and SYGVNS. The CDR3 is 13 residues long. V lost 6 bases and J lost 3; bases outside the gene matches: 5. The CDR3 region has the DNA TGTGCCAGCAGCAGGGACAGCCGCTACGAGCAGTACTTC. Amino acid sequence: CASSRDSRYEQYF.

This chain uses TRBV29-1 with TRBJ2-1, with D perhaps given as TRBD1 or TRBD2 (7 bases each). V gave up 5 bases and J gave up 10 bases, with 21 bases separating them. Germline V gives CDR1 SQVTM, CDR2 ANQGSEA. There are 14 residues in the CDR3. The CDR3 loop reads CSVLWGTQGGEQFF. The CDR3 nucleotides are TGCAGCGTTTTGTGGGGGACCCAGGGGGGGGAGCAGTTCTTC.

J is TRBJ2-1 and V is TRBV5-1; weak D call: TRBD2 (5 bases). Trimming pared 3 bases from V and 1 base from J, leaving 5 bases between. CDR1 and CDR2 (germline): SGHRS, YFSETQ. The CDR3 is 13 amino acids. CDR3 DNA: TGCGCCAGCAGCTGGGAGTCCTACAATGAGCAGTTCTTC. Amino acids: CASSWESYNEQFF.

This clonotype was found a few times. The rearrangement joins TRBV20-1 to TRBJ1-6; TRBD1 matches at 8 bases. The CDR3 is made up of 12 amino acids. The junction had 5 bases not matched to a gene; V was cut back by 6 bases and J by 10 bases. Germline assignment: CDR1 DFQATT and CDR2 SNEGSKA (reference sequence). The CDR3 DNA follows: TGCAGTGCCACGACAGGGGTATCACCCCTCCACTTT. Amino acids: CSATTGVSPLHF.

The rearrangement links TRBV3-1 to TRBJ1-1; possible D gene TRBD1, 5 bases. Germline values: CDR1 LGHDT, CDR2 YNNKEL (reference sequence). V was cut by 4 bases and J by 1 base, with 10 bases left in between. CDR3 length: 14 residues. CDR3 amino acids: CASSRGRENTEAFF. The CDR3 bases are TGTGCCAGCAGCCGGGGCAGGGAGAACACTGAAGCTTTCTTT.

In this sample, this clonotype turned up many times. The chain carries TRBV29-1 and TRBJ2-7; 9 positions agree with TRBD1. The CDR3 covers 12 residues. V lost 4 bases and J lost 5; bases outside the gene matches: 3. Per germline, CDR1 SQVTM and CDR2 ANQGSEA. DNA for the CDR3: TGCAGCGTTGGACAGGGGGGAAACGAGCAGTACTTC. Translating gives CSVGQGGNEQYF.

Here the CDR3 DNA reads TGTGCCAGCAGTTTGGGTGGGGTTAGCACCTACGAGCAGTACTTC. Amino acid sequence: CASSLGGVSTYEQYF. The chain links TRBV12-3 or TRBV12-4 to TRBJ2-7; D unresolved. V lost 3 bases, J lost 2 bases, and 14 bases lay in between. The CDR3 has 15 residues.

This rearrangement joins TRBV20-1 to TRBJ1-5, with a tentative D call TRBD1 (6 bases). V lost 5 bases and J 2 bases, leaving 22 bases between the germline ends. Germline V lookup: CDR1 DFQATT, CDR2 SNEGSKA (reference sequence). The CDR3 contains 17 residues. The CDR3 sequence is CSARTRGPPPGNQPQHF. The CDR3 DNA sequence: TGCAGTGCTCGCACCAGGGGACCTCCTCCTGGCAATCAGCCCCAGCATTTT.

V and J are TRBV6-6 and TRBJ2-1; maybe TRBD1 (5 bases). This CDR3 spans 13 amino acids. Germline lookup yields CDR1 MNHNY and CDR2 SVGAGI (reference sequence). Trimming stripped 5 bases from V and 15 bases from J, with 20 bases between. DNA for the CDR3: TGTGCCAGCAGTCTCCGCAGGGAAAACCCGGGGTTCTTC. Translating it yields CASSLRRENPGFF.

This clonotype has more than one count but fewer than ten. The chain combines TRBV20-1 with TRBJ2-1; D assignment may be TRBD1 or TRBD2 (5 bases each). The germline V and J ends were trimmed by 5 bases and 8 bases, with 16 bases remaining between them. Germline V gene sequence: CDR1 DFQATT, CDR2 SNEGSKA (reference sequence). The CDR3 loop spans 13 amino acids. The CDR3: CSARNPLGDEQFF. CDR3 DNA sequence: TGCAGTGCTCGAAATCCCTTGGGGGATGAGCAGTTCTTC.

The gene calls are TRBV7-9 and TRBJ2-2; 7 bases agree with TRBD1. Looked up from germline, CDR1 is SEHNR and CDR2 is FQNEAQ (reference sequence). V shed 5 bases and J 5 bases; nucleotides not matched to a gene: 11. The CDR3 is made up of 16 amino acids. CDR3 sequence reads: CASSPPETGRTGELFF. CDR3 DNA: TGTGCCAGCAGCCCTCCGGAGACAGGGCGGACCGGGGAGCTGTTTTTT. The full variable domain, with the rest looked up from reference TRBV7-9 and TRBJ2-2, is DTGVSQNPRHKITKRGQNVTFRCDPISEHNRLYWYRQTLGQGPEFLTYFQNEAQLEKSRLLSDRFSAERPKGSFSTLEIQRTEQGDSAMYLCASSPPETGRTGELFFGEGSRLTVL.

The table lists this clonotype with a few counts. The J gene is TRBJ1-1, the V gene TRBV12-3 or TRBV12-4; 7 positions agree with TRBD1. V trimming: 3 bases; J trimming: 2 bases; junction bases outside the gene matches: 3. The CDR3 runs 14 residues. The CDR3 here is CASSFYRGNTEAFF. In DNA form, the CDR3 reads TGTGCCAGCAGTTTTTACAGGGGAAACACTGAAGCTTTCTTT.

The rearrangement links TRBV27 to TRBJ2-7; D is uncertain. Per the germline V gene, CDR1 is MNHEY and CDR2 is SMNVEV (reference sequence). The CDR3 is 13 residues long. Trimming removed 6 bases at V and 1 base at J, with 10 bases between. CDR3 region: CASSHPPSYEQYF. The CDR3 DNA is TGTGCCAGCAGCCATCCCCCATCCTACGAGCAGTACTTC.

V gene TRBV12-3 or TRBV12-4 combines with J gene TRBJ2-5; 8 bases map to TRBD2. The CDR3 covers 13 residues. V lost 7 bases, J lost 5 bases, and 6 bases stayed unmatched. The CDR3 region has the DNA TGTGCCAGCACCGGACTAGCCGGTGAGACCCAGTACTTC. Translation: CASTGLAGETQYF.

The CDR3 here is CASSLAGTSGSYEQYF. DNA for the CDR3: TGTGCCAGCAGCTTAGCCGGGACTAGCGGGAGCTACGAGCAGTACTTC. This chain joins TRBV7-9 and TRBJ2-7; 14 bases agree with TRBD2. Germline CDR1 and CDR2: SEHNR and FQNEAQ (reference sequence). Trimming at V came to 0 bases and at J to 3 bases, leaving 1 base not matched to a gene. This CDR3 has 16 amino acids.

This clonotype has more than one count but fewer than ten. In DNA, the CDR3 is TGTGCCAGCAGCCGACCCGGGGGAGGCTACGAGCAGTACTTC. The encoded protein is CASSRPGGGYEQYF. The chain is built from TRBV3-1 and TRBJ2-7, with D possibly matching TRBD2 (6 bases). Germline V gene data show CDR1 as LGHDT and CDR2 as YNNKEL (reference sequence). This CDR3 region has 14 residues. The V and J ends lost 4 bases and 3 bases respectively, with 13 bases between them.

This clonotype appeared a few times. The chain's CDR3 is CSATLAGGPNTGELFF. The DNA of the CDR3 is TGCAGTGCTACCCTAGCGGGAGGGCCGAACACCGGGGAGCTGTTTTTT. This sequence joins TRBV20-1 and TRBJ2-2, with 12 bases identical to TRBD2. CDR3 size: 16 residues. Germline V gene sequence: CDR1 DFQATT, CDR2 SNEGSKA (reference sequence). Trimming cost V 4 bases and J 0 bases; bases outside gene matches: 3.